The 19 T cell receptor beta chains presented below share a single source sample, sequenced in a study of spatial heterogeneity in lung cancer. Stated time point: sample taken at primary tumor resection. No cells were sorted before sequencing. The whole RNA sequenced was extracted from tumor, nontumor lung or frozen PBMC. Using its own MiXCR run on the 5' RACE reads, TCRdb lists one record per CDR3 protein. This sample has tens of thousands of distinct CDR3 sequences, with 4% to 6% found just once. The specimen comprised PBMCs, sampled at surgery. The receptors stem from a female donor with early-stage non-small cell lung cancer.

This clonotype has a count of ten or more. V usage is TRBV2 and J usage is TRBJ1-1, with D hard to call. This CDR3 region has 14 residues. Per the germline V gene, CDR1 is SNHLY and CDR2 is FYNNEI. Trimming took off 5 bases at V and 3 bases at J, with 13 bases between the two ends. CDR3 in amino acids: CASSTRGGDTEAFF. CDR3 bases: TGTGCCAGCAGTACGAGAGGTGGGGACACTGAAGCTTTCTTT.

This chain connects TRBV19 to TRBJ2-2; perhaps TRBD1 as D (5 bases). Germline V lookup: CDR1 LNHDA, CDR2 SQIVND (reference sequence). V lost 4 bases and J lost 1, with 19 bases in between. This CDR3 comprises 18 residues. DNA for the CDR3: TGTGCCAGTAGTACCCCCGGCAGGGCCTCGTGGAACACCGGGGAGCTGTTTTTT. Encoded protein: CASSTPGRASWNTGELFF.

At least ten counts were recorded for this clonotype. The rearrangement joins TRBV7-2 to TRBJ2-4, with D unclear. CDR1 is SGHTA and CDR2 is FQGNSA in the germline V gene. Trimming cost V 4 bases and J 0 bases, with 7 bases left between them. The CDR3 loop spans 14 amino acids. CDR3 region: CASSSLGAKNIQYF. The CDR3 nucleotides are TGTGCCAGCAGCTCCCTGGGAGCCAAAAACATTCAGTACTTC.

This clonotype was counted ten times or more. The chain is built from TRBV20-1 and TRBJ1-5; D remains unclear. The CDR3 length is 17 residues. Trimming stripped 0 bases from V and 7 bases from J, with 22 bases between. Germline V gives CDR1 DFQATT, CDR2 SNEGSKA (reference sequence). CDR3 DNA: TGCAGTGCTAGAGATATCAAGGGAGGACTACGCGGCCAGCCCCAGCATTTT. It yields the protein CSARDIKGGLRGQPQHF.

The chain uses TRBV18 and TRBJ2-5; D call uncertain. V shed 6 bases and J shed 1 base, with 15 bases lying between them. The germline gives CDR1 KGHSH, CDR2 LQKENI. This CDR3 spans 15 amino acids. CDR3: CASSQDLSGQETQYF. CDR3 coding DNA: TGTGCCAGCTCCCAGGATTTGTCAGGCCAAGAGACCCAGTACTTC.

The sample holds one count of this clonotype. A much more abundant neighbour one base away suggests this may be a read error. This chain links TRBV5-6 with TRBJ2-7; D call uncertain. The germline V gene has CDR1 SGHDT and CDR2 YYEEEE. The CDR3 runs to 14 residues. Trimming left V 1 base short and J 3 bases short, with 11 bases between. This chain's CDR3 is CASSLLGSVYEQYF. The CDR3 nucleotides read TGTGCCAGCAGCTTGCTGGGGTCCGTCTACGAGCAGTACTTC. The whole variable domain, filled in from reference TRBV5-6 and TRBJ2-7, reads DAGVTQSPTHLIKTRGQQVTLRCSPKSGHDTVSWYQQALGQGPQFIFQYYEEEERQRGNFPDRFSGHQFPNYSSELNVNALLLGDSALYLCASSLLGSVYEQYFGPGTRLTVT.

This clonotype was seen ten or more times. The V gene is TRBV6-5, the J gene TRBJ2-5; weak D call: TRBD2 (5 bases). CDR1 is MNHEY, CDR2 SVGAGI, per germline. The CDR3 runs to 15 residues. Deletions cut 6 bases from V and 4 bases from J, with 18 bases between. The CDR3 DNA follows: TGTGCCAGCAGCCTTGGTCCGGGGTACCCAGAGACCCAGTACTTC. Translated: CASSLGPGYPETQYF.

The sample holds many counts of this clonotype. The genes are TRBV20-1 and TRBJ2-5; D not resolved. Per germline, CDR1 DFQATT and CDR2 SNEGSKA (reference sequence). The CDR3 covers 13 residues. The CDR3 bases are TGCAGGCCCGAGAGGTCCCCAGAAGAGACCCAGTACTTC. Translated, it gives CRPERSPEETQYF.

Ten or more counts support this clonotype. The genes are TRBV7-9 and TRBJ2-3, with 8 bases that match TRBD1. Losses at the gene ends were 3 bases for V and 4 bases for J; bases not matched to a gene: 3. This CDR3 is built from 14 residues. CDR1 is SEHNR, CDR2 FQNEAQ, per germline (reference sequence). In DNA form, the CDR3 reads TGTGCCAGCAGCTTTCAGGGGGCAGCAGATACGCAGTATTTT. Amino acids: CASSFQGAADTQYF.

The chain couples TRBV27 to TRBJ2-1; no clear D gene. CDR1 MNHEY and CDR2 SMNVEV come from the germline V gene (reference sequence). V dropped 5 bases and J dropped 5 bases, with 13 bases sitting between them. The CDR3 sequence is 14 residues long. CDR3 DNA: TGTGCCAGCAGTCCCCACGTGGCGAACAATGAGCAGTTCTTC. Translated, it gives CASSPHVANNEQFF.

This clonotype was found many times. The chain's CDR3 is CASSQSSTGEAQPQHF. The CDR3 DNA sequence: TGCGCCAGCAGCCAAAGCTCTACAGGGGAGGCTCAGCCCCAGCATTTT. The J gene is TRBJ1-5, the V gene TRBV4-1; 7 nucleotides align to TRBD1. The V gene's germline CDR1 is MGHRA and CDR2 YSYEKL. Trimming at V came to 2 bases and at J to 6 bases, leaving 10 bases not matched to a gene. The CDR3 loop spans 16 amino acids.

This clonotype was detected ten times or more. The V call is TRBV7-6, the J call TRBJ2-6; D may match TRBD1 or TRBD2 (5 bases each). Trimming took 4 bases from V and 2 from J, leaving 24 bases between them. From germline, CDR1 is SGHVS and CDR2 FNYEAQ. The length of the CDR3 is 20 residues. The DNA for the CDR3 is TGTGCCAGCAGCTCCATACGAAACACCCGGGGACGGCCTGGGGCCAACGTCCTGACTTTC. This translates into CASSSIRNTRGRPGANVLTF.

This clonotype was observed at least ten times. V and J are TRBV20-1 and TRBJ2-3; perhaps TRBD1 as D (6 bases). V was trimmed by 6 bases and J by 6 bases, leaving 16 bases between them. This CDR3 spans 13 amino acids. The germline V gene has CDR1 DFQATT and CDR2 SNEGSKA (reference sequence). CDR3: CSARGPRWDTQYF. The CDR3 DNA is TGCAGTGCCAGGGGACCCAGGTGGGATACGCAGTATTTT.

This clonotype was counted only a few times. The junction differs from germline at one of its ends, possibly a read error. This sequence joins TRBV7-9 and TRBJ1-5; D is unresolved. Germline V CDR1 and CDR2: SEHNR, FQNEAQ (reference sequence). There are 13 residues in the CDR3. The DNA of the CDR3 is TGTGTCAGCAGCGAAGCGGTAGGGCAGCCCCAGCATTTT. Its protein product is CVSSEAVGQPQHF. Full variable domain (rest looked up from reference TRBV7-9 and TRBJ1-5): DTGVSQNPRHKITKRGQNVTFRCDPISEHNRLYWYRQTLGQGPEFLTYFQNEAQLEKSRLLSDRFSAERPKGSFSTLEIQRTEQGDSAMYLCVSSEAVGQPQHFGDGTRLSIL.

The table lists this clonotype with a few counts. The chain has TRBV7-2 and TRBJ2-2; D ambiguous. Germline CDR1 and CDR2: SGHTA and FQGNSA. CDR3 length equals 16 residues. V was trimmed by 0 bases and J by 3 bases, leaving 11 bases between them. In DNA form, the CDR3 reads TGTGCCAGCAGCTTAGCCCCTGTGCTATACACCGGGGAGCTGTTTTTT. This sequence encodes CASSLAPVLYTGELFF.

There are many counts of this clonotype. The chain employs TRBV24-1 and TRBJ2-2; 10 nucleotides line up with TRBD2. J lost 5 bases, V lost 4 bases, and 3 bases had no gene match. This CDR3 comprises 15 residues. Germline-derived CDR1 and CDR2 are KGHDR and SFDVKD. The CDR3 DNA follows: TGTGCCACCAGTGAAGCGGGAGGGCCAACCGGGGAGCTGTTTTTT. This encodes CATSEAGGPTGELFF.

This clonotype was seen many times. The J gene is TRBJ1-1, the V gene TRBV12-3 or TRBV12-4, with 8 nucleotides matching TRBD1. The CDR3 length is 15 residues. The junction had 4 bases not matched to a gene; V was cut back by 1 base and J by 3 bases. CDR3 sequence (DNA): TGTGCCAGCAGTTTAGTCTCGGACAGGGACACTGAAGCTTTCTTT. Its protein product is CASSLVSDRDTEAFF.

This clonotype has a count of ten or more. The chain has TRBV5-1 and TRBJ2-3, with a weak D call TRBD2 (5 bases). Per the germline V gene, CDR1 is SGHRS and CDR2 is YFSETQ. Between the trimmed V and J ends, which lost 4 bases and 2 bases, there was a span of 20 bases. The CDR3 contains 17 residues. CDR3 sequence: CASSLPGLADLTDTQYF. CDR3 nucleotides: TGCGCCAGCAGCCTCCCGGGCCTAGCCGACCTCACAGATACGCAGTATTTT.

J is TRBJ2-1 and V is TRBV11-2; no firm D call. The CDR3 has 15 residues. The germline V gene encodes CDR1 SGHAT and CDR2 FQNNGV. Between the trimmed V and J ends, which lost 0 bases and 3 bases, there was a span of 9 bases. CDR3 amino acids: CASSLDSGSYNEQFF. CDR3 sequence (DNA): TGTGCCAGCAGCTTAGATAGTGGTAGCTACAATGAGCAGTTCTTC.